The source of this T cell receptor (beta chain) is a study of molecular identifiers for immune sequencing clone quantification. Whole-study results and caveats: In naive cells, clones above 20 RNA copies held under 1% of molecules, whereas in effector cells they held over 98%. About a million naive cells reportedly did not prevent detection of spiked Jurkat TCR RNA from one cell.

Sorting selected naive CD8 T cells with a CD8+CD4-CCR7+CD45RA+ phenotype. The CDR3 covers 16 residues. Trimming left V 1 base short and J 0 bases short, with 13 bases between. The V gene's germline CDR1 is MGHRA and CDR2 YSYEKL. MiXCR, run by TCRdb on the PCR reads, gives a single entry per CDR3 protein. This repertoire shows under 600,000 distinct CDR3 sequences, about 26% found once; its top ten account for approximately 0.76%. This clonotype was observed a handful of times. Antigen unknown. The chain combines TRBV4-1 with TRBJ2-7; D uncertain. Material: naive CD8+ T cells from blood, with Jurkat cell RNA spiked in. Indicated subset: FACS-sorted CD8+CD4-CCR7+CD45RA+ naive T cells. The receptor was isolated from a human donor in good health. Some libraries in this study had Jurkat cell RNA spiked in. DNA for the CDR3: TGCGCCAGCAGCCAAGCTCTGGCCGTGACCTCCTACGAGCAGTACTTC. It codes for CASSQALAVTSYEQYF.